This T cell receptor beta chain originates from a study of regulatory T cells in long-lasting Graves disease (dated by TCRdb to about 2021). For context, the study as a whole: Antithyroid drugs had been taken for less than 3 months by newly diagnosed Graves' disease patients. A total of around 35 samples underwent TCR sequencing, from roughly 13 patients with persistent Graves' disease and roughly 20 patients with newly diagnosed Graves' disease. Peripheral blood TCR sequencing and RNA sequencing compared persistent Graves' disease patients with newly diagnosed Graves' disease patients. The study took place in China and was registered as a clinical trial. Study-wide conclusions, independent of this receptor: Only peripheral blood was studied, because thyroid tissue, the primary lesion, was inaccessible. The authors acknowledged the small sample size as a limitation that may reduce accuracy. Sequencing and analysis were limited to the TCR beta chain. Persistent patients shared more public clonotypes among themselves (around 3,000) than newly diagnosed patients did (more than 850). Compared with newly diagnosed patients, persistent Graves' disease patients had lower TCR Shannon entropy and fewer highly expanded clones, which suggests clonal expansion.

The library was obtained by multiplex PCR. Sequencing was performed on an Illumina HiSeq 4000. TCR beta libraries were built with iRepertoire HTBI primers and Arm-PCR amplification of CDR3 regions. Gel purification was performed on PCR products prior to sequencing. For the original study's pipeline: Gene usage analysis of CDR3 amino acid clonotypes used the approximately 62 TRBV and approximately 13 TRBJ segments found across samples. COPE and FqMerger were used to merge filtered high-quality paired reads into contigs. BLAST was used to align contigs to IMGT TRBV, TRBD and TRBJ reference genes, with CDR3 defined following IMGT. Any clonotype with a frequency above 0.1% was counted as a highly expanded clone. Repertoire diversity was measured by Shannon entropy, and V-J evenness by the Gini coefficient. A clonotype found in more than one individual was treated as public. TCRdb itself trimmed the public reads at Q25 with fastp, ran MiXCR and retained productive beta chains. Each record represents a unique CDR3 protein, reported with the most common genes and DNA among its rows. The V and J calls reflect TCRdb's pipeline rather than the authors' work. The table for this sample lists fewer than 400,000 distinct CDR3 sequences; more than 15% of them were counted only once. Clones ranked in the top ten supply 38% of the sample.

This clonotype was observed many times. Its antigen is still unknown. Per-base qualities were not stored, and no clone one base away is much larger. The time point label of this sample denotes: newly diagnosed GD, antithyroid drugs for less than 3 months. For both TCR sequencing and RNA sequencing, RNA was extracted from PBMCs using TRIzol. Graves' disease was diagnosed according to American Thyroid Association guidelines. Patients for the study were recruited at an endocrinology department in Xi'an, China. From each patient, about 9.7 milliliters of peripheral blood was collected into an EDTA anticoagulant tube. Ficoll Paque Plus density gradient separation was used to isolate PBMCs, and no further T cell sorting was performed. An Agilent 2100 Bioanalyzer and agarose gel were used to assess RNA quality, and a NanoDrop 2000 was used to measure RNA concentration. The sample was peripheral blood mononuclear cells (PBMCs), taken at new diagnosis, from a patient treated with antithyroid drugs. This sequence was found in a female donor with Graves disease.

This receptor carries the CDR3 CASEDRASNQPQHF. The DNA sequence is given as TGTGCCAGCGAGGACAGGGCAAGCAATCAGCCCCAGCATTTT. The chain is made from TRBV28 and TRBJ1-5; 8 middle bases align to TRBD1. The germline V gene specifies MDHEN as CDR1 and SYDVKM as CDR2. The CDR3 contains 14 residues, cysteine and phenylalanine counted. The entry retains the CDR3 DNA only, 42 bases that are in frame from base 1. Trimming takes 8 bases off V and 1 base off J; junction bases not matched to a gene: 4.